This T cell receptor beta chain stems from a study of shared clonotypes between healthy human individuals. This clone was seen only once. Replicate PCRs were loaded with approximately 300 ng DNA from unsorted PBMC, some 33,000 T cell genomes. Assay: immunoSEQ multiplex PCR; the TCRdb copy retains only in-frame clones and omits some. In the table there are approximately 470,000 clones, about 84% of which are singletons. The clonotype comes from a woman in her thirties or forties in good health. Some clones in this sample may be carry-over from other donors' samples. Sequences were obtained from PBMCs.

The CDR3 loop reads CASNGVDDTQYF. The CDR3 coding sequence is TGTGCCAGCAACGGAGTAGATGATACGCAGTATTTT. The chain has TRBV11-2 and TRBJ2-3; no firm D call. The germline V gene has CDR1 SGHAT and CDR2 FQNNGV. CDR3 length: 12 residues. V was clipped by 7 bases and J by 6 bases, with 11 bases between them.